This TCR beta chain was identified in a study of blood T cell repertoires in COVID-19. The sample holds a few counts of this clone. There are 16 residues in the CDR3. Deletions cut 2 bases from V and 0 bases from J, with 14 bases between. Germline CDR1 reads SGDLS; CDR2 reads YYNGEE. Profiling relied on immunoSEQ multiplex PCR, and the TCRdb table lists in-frame clones only, not all of them. The table lists around 160,000 clones, roughly 90% of them singletons, with 1.2% in the top ten. The source material was PBMCs or T cells enriched from blood (not recorded which). The V call is TRBV9, the J call TRBJ1-2; possibly TRBD1 for D (6 bases). This receptor was identified in a woman aged 30 to 39 with acute COVID-19. The CDR3 here is CASSVDQGYSNYGYTF. CDR3 DNA: TGTGCCAGCAGCGTTGATCAGGGGTACTCTAACTATGGCTACACCTTC. The full variable domain, with the rest looked up from reference TRBV9 and TRBJ1-2, is DSGVTQTPKHLITATGQRVTLRCSPRSGDLSVYWYQQSLDQGLQFLIQYYNGEERAKGNILERFSAQQFPDLHSELNLSSLELGDSALYFCASSVDQGYSNYGYTFGSGTRLTVV.